This TCR beta chain was obtained from a study of blood T cell repertoires in COVID-19. Assay: immunoSEQ multiplex PCR; the TCRdb copy retains only in-frame clones and omits some. The sample shows 200,000 or so clones, 81% of them seen only once. The sequencing sample was made of peripheral blood. The receptor was isolated from a woman of 80 years or more with COVID-19, enrolled during active disease.

CDR3 in amino acids: CASSQDYNEDTGELFF. The DNA of the CDR3 is TGTGCCAGCAGCCAAGATTATAACGAGGACACCGGGGAGCTGTTTTTT. The rearrangement uses TRBV4-2 and TRBJ2-2; D is unclear. CDR3 length: 16 amino acids. V was trimmed by 0 bases and J by 3 bases, leaving 11 bases between them. Per germline, CDR1 LGHNA and CDR2 YNFKEQ.